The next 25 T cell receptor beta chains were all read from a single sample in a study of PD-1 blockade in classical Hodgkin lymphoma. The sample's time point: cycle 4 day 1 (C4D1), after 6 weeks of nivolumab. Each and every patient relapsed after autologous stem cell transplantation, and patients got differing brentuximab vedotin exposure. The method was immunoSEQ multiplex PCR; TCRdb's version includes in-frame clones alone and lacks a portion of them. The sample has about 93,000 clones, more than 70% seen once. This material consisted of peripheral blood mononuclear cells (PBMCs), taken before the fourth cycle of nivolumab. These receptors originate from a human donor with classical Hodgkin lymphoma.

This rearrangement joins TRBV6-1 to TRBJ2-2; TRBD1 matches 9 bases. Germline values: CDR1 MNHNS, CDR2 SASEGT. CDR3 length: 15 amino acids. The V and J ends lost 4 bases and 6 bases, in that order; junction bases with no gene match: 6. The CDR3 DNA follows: TGTGCCAGCAGTGGAGGGACAGGGAGGGCCGGGGAGCTGTTTTTT. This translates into CASSGGTGRAGELFF.

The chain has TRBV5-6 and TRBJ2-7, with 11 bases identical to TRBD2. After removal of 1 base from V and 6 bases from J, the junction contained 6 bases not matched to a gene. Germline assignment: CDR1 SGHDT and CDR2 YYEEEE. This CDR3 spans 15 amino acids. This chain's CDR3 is CASSLRVAGGLEQYF. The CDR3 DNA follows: TGTGCCAGCAGCTTGAGGGTAGCGGGAGGGCTCGAGCAGTACTTC.

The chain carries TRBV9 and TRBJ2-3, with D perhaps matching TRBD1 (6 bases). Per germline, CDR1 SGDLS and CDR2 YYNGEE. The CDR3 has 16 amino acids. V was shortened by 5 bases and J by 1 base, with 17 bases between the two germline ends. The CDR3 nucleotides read TGTGCCAGCAGAGGATCACAGGGTGTGGGCACAGATACGCAGTATTTT. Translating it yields CASRGSQGVGTDTQYF. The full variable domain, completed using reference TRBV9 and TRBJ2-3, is DSGVTQTPKHLITATGQRVTLRCSPRSGDLSVYWYQQSLDQGLQFLIQYYNGEERAKGNILERFSAQQFPDLHSELNLSSLELGDSALYFCASRGSQGVGTDTQYFGPGTRLTVL.

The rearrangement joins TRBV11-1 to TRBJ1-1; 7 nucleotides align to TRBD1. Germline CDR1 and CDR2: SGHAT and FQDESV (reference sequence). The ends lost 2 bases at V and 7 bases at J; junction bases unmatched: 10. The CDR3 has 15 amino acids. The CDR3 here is CASSLPHDRDSEAFF. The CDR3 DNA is TGTGCCAGCAGCTTACCCCATGACAGGGACAGTGAAGCTTTCTTT.

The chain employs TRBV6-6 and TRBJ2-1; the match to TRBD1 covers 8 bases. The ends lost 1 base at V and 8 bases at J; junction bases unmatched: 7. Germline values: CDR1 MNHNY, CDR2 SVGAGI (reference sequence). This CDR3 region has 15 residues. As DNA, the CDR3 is TGTGCCAGCAGTTACTTCCGGACAGGGCGGGATGAGCAGTTCTTC. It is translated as CASSYFRTGRDEQFF.

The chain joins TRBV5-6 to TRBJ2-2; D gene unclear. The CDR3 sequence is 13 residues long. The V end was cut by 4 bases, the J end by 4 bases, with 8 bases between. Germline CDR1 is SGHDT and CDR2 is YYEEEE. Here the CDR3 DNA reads TGTGCCAGCAGCAGCCGGACCACCGGGGAGCTGTTTTTT. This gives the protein CASSSRTTGELFF. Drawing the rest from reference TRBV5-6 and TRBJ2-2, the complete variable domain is DAGVTQSPTHLIKTRGQQVTLRCSPKSGHDTVSWYQQALGQGPQFIFQYYEEEERQRGNFPDRFSGHQFPNYSSELNVNALLLGDSALYLCASSSRTTGELFFGEGSRLTVL.

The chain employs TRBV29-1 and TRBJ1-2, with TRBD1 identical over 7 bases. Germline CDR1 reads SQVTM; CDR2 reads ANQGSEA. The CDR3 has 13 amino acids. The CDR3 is CTESTGVGDGYTF. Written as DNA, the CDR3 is TGCACCGAATCAACAGGGGTAGGGGATGGCTACACCTTC. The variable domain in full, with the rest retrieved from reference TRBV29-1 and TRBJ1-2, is SAVISQKPSRDICQRGTSLTIQCQVDSQVTMMFWYRQQPGQSLTLIATANQGSEATYESGFVIDKFPISRPNLTFSTLTVSNMSPEDSSIYLCTESTGVGDGYTFGSGTRLTVV.

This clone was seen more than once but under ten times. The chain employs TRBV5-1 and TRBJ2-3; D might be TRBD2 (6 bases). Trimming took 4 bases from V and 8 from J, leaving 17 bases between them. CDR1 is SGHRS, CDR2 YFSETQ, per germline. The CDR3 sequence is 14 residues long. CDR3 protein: CASSAGTPRGTQYF. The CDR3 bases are TGCGCCAGCAGCGCTGGGACTCCACGGGGTACGCAGTATTTT.

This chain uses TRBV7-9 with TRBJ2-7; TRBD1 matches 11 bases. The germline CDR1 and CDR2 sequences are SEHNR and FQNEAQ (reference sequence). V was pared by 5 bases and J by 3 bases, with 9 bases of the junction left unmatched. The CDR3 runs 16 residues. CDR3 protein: CASSTDRGPSVYEQYF. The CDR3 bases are TGTGCCAGCAGCACGGACAGGGGGCCCTCGGTCTACGAGCAGTACTTC.

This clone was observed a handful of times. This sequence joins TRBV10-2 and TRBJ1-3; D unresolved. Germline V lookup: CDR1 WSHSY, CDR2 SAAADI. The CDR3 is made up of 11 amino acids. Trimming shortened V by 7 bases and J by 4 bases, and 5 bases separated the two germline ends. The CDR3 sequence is CASTGGNTIYF. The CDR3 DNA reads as TGCGCCAGCACAGGAGGAAACACCATATATTTT.

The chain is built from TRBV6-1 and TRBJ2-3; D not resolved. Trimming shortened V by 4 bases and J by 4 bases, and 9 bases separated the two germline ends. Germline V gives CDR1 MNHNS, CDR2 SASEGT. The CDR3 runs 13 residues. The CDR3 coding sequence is TGTGCCAGCAGTGTAGAGAGTCCAGATACGCAGTATTTT. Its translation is CASSVESPDTQYF.

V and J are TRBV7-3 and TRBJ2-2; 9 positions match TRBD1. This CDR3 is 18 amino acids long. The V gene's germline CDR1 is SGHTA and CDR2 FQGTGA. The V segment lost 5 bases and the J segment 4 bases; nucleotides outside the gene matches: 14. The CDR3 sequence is CASSPAGLGQGSTGELFF. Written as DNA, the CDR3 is TGTGCCAGCAGCCCCGCGGGGTTGGGACAGGGCAGCACCGGGGAGCTGTTTTTT. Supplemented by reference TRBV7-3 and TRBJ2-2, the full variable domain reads GAGVSQTPSNKVTEKGKYVELRCDPISGHTALYWYRQSLGQGPEFLIYFQGTGAADDSGLPNDRFFAVRPEGSVSTLKIQRTERGDSAVYLCASSPAGLGQGSTGELFFGEGSRLTVL.

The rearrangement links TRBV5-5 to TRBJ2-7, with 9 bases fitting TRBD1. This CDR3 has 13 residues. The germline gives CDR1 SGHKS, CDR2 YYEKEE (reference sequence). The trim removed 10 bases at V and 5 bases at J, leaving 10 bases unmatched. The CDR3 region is CAGGRQGVDEQYF. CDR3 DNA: TGTGCCGGAGGAAGACAGGGGGTGGACGAGCAGTACTTC.

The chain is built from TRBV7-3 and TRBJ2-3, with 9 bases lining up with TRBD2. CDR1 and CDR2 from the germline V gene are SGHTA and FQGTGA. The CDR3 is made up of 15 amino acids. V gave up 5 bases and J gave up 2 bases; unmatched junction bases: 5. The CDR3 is CASSLSGSVTDTQYF. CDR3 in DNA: TGTGCCAGCAGCCTTAGCGGGAGTGTCACAGATACGCAGTATTTT.

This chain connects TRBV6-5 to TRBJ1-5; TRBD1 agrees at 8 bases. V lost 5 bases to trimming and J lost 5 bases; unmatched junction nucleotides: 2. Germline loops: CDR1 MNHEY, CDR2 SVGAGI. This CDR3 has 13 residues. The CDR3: CASSRQGYQPQHF. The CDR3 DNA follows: TGTGCCAGCAGTAGACAGGGGTATCAGCCCCAGCATTTT.

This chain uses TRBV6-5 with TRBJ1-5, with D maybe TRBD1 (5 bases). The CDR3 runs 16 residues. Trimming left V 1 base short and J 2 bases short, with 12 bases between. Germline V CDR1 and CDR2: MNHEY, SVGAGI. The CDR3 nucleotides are TGTGCCAGCAGTTACTGGACACCCAGAGGCAATCAGCCCCAGCATTTT. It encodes CASSYWTPRGNQPQHF.

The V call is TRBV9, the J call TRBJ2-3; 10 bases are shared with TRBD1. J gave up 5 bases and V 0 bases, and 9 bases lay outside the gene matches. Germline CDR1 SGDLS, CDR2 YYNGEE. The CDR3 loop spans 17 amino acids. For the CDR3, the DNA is TGTGCCAGCAGCGTAGCGGGACTGGGGACAGGGGAAGATACGCAGTATTTT. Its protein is CASSVAGLGTGEDTQYF.

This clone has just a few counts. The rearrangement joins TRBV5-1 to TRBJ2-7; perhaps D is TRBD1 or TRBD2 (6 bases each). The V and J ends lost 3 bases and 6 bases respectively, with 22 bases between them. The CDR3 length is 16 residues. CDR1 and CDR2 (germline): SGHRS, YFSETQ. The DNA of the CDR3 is TGCGCCAGCAGCTCGCCCCCGGGACCCGGGGGCTCCGAGCAGTACTTC. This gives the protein CASSSPPGPGGSEQYF.

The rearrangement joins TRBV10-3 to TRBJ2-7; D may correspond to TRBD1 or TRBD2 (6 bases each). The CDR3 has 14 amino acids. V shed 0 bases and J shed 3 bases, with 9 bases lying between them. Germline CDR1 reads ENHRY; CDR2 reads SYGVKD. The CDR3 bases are TGTGCCATCAGTGAGTCAGAGGGGGGCTACGAGCAGTACTTC. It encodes CAISESEGGYEQYF.

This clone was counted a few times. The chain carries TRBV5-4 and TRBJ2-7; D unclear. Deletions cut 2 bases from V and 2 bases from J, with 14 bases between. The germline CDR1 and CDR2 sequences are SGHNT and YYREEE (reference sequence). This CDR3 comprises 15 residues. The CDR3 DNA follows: TGTGCCAGCAGCTTCGCGGTCGGACGGCCCTACGAGCAGTACTTC. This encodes CASSFAVGRPYEQYF.

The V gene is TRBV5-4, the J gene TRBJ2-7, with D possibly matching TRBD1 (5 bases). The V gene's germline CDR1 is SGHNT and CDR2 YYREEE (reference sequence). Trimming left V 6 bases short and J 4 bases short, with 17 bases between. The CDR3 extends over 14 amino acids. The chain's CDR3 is CASTSATGSYEQYF. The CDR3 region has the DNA TGTGCCAGCACCTCTGCAACAGGCTCTTACGAGCAGTACTTC.

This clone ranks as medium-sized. The CDR3 DNA follows: TGTGCCAGCAGTTATTCTGAGACGACAGGGTCCAGAGCTTTCTTT. Protein sequence: CASSYSETTGSRAFF. J is TRBJ1-1 and V is TRBV6-5; 7 bases are shared with TRBD1. CDR1 MNHEY and CDR2 SVGAGI come from the germline V gene. The J segment lost 10 bases and the V segment lost 3 bases, leaving 14 bases of the junction unmatched. CDR3 size: 15 residues.

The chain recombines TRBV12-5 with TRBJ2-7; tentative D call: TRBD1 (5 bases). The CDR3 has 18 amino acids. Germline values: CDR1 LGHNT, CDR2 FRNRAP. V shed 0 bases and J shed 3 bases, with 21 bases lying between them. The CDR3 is CASGLVVQAGPGLYEQYF. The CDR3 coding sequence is TGTGCTAGTGGTTTGGTAGTACAGGCCGGCCCGGGCCTCTACGAGCAGTACTTC. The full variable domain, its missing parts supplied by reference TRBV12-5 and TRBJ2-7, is DARVTQTPRHKVTEMGQEVTMRCQPILGHNTVFWYRQTMMQGLELLAYFRNRAPLDDSGMPKDRFSAEMPDATLATLKIQPSEPRDSAVYFCASGLVVQAGPGLYEQYFGPGTRLTVT.

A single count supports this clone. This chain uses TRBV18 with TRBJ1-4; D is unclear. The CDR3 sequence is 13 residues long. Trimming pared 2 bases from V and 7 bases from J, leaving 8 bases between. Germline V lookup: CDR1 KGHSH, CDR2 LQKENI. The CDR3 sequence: CASSPMAAEKLFF. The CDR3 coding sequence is TGTGCCAGCTCACCAATGGCAGCTGAAAAACTGTTTTTT.

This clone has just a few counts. CDR3 in DNA: TGTGCCAGTAGACGGACACAACCTTATGGCTACACCTTC. Encoded protein: CASRRTQPYGYTF. V usage is TRBV19 and J usage is TRBJ1-2; possibly TRBD1 for D (5 bases). Germline CDR1 LNHDA, CDR2 SQIVND (reference sequence). V was clipped by 6 bases and J by 5 bases, with 13 bases between them. The CDR3 has 13 amino acids.